Only one count was recorded for the clone carrying this T cell receptor beta chain. The antigen is undetermined. TCR beta VDJ and CDR3 profiles were obtained from a genomic DNA template. TCRdb itself ran the reads through MiXCR, one entry per CDR3 protein. This sample yields about 130,000 distinct CDR3 sequences, of which about half are seen a single time; 2.5% to 3% belongs to the top ten. This entry is derived from a study of CD8+CD57+ T cells in acquired aplastic anemia. Overall study: Each DNA sample taken from sorted CD4+ and CD8+ cells came to 2.5 to 4 ug on average.

Study-level points and caveats: CD8+ Simpson's diversity showed no significant patient-control difference.

CDR1 is SGHDT and CDR2 is YYEEEE in the germline V gene. The V segment lost 2 bases and the J segment 4 bases; nucleotides outside the gene matches: 12. The CDR3 is made up of 16 amino acids. Sequencing was performed on sorted CD4+, CD8+, or CD8+CD57+ T cells (not recorded which) from PBMCs. This TCR came from a human donor in good health, serving as a control. This chain links TRBV5-6 with TRBJ2-7; TRBD2 matches at 7 bases. CDR3 DNA sequence: TGTGCCAGCAGCTTAGTGGGAGGGGAGGGCCGATACGAGCAGTACTTC. Protein sequence: CASSLVGGEGRYEQYF.